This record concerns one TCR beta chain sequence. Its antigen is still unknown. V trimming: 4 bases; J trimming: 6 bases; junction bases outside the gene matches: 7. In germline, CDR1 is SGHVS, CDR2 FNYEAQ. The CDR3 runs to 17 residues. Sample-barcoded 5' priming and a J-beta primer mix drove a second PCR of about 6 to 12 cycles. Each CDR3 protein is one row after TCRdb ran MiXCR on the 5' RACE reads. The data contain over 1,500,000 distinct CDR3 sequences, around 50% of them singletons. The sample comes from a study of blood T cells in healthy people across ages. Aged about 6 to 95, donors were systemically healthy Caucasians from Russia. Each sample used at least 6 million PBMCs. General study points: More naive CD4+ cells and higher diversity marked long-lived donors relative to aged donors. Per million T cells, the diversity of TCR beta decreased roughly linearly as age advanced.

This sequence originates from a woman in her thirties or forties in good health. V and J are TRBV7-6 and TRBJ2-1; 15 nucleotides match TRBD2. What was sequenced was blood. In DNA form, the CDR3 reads TGTGCCAGCAGCTCCTCGCCGGGACTAGCGGGGGGCAATGAGCAGTTCTTC. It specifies CASSSSPGLAGGNEQFF.